This entry is about one TCR beta chain. Its antigen is unknown. The record originates from a study of response to subunit inactivated influenza vaccine. Overall study results and limits: Authors proposed each seasonal influenza vaccination draws in few new T cells.

TCRdb processed the RT-PCR reads anew with MiXCR; each CDR3 protein has one entry. In the table there are 530,000 or so distinct CDR3 sequences, approximately 15% of which are singletons. With 4 bases removed from V and 4 bases from J, the gap between germline ends came to 9 bases. The CDR3 spans 14 residues. Germline assignment: CDR1 SGHRS and CDR2 YFSETQ. This clonotype was sampled from a man aged 50 to 60 who received an inactivated influenza vaccine. The material was PBMCs from blood, obtained 11 to 12 days after vaccination. This chain joins TRBV5-1 and TRBJ2-6, with D tentatively TRBD1 (6 bases). The CDR3 region has the DNA TGCGCCAGCAGCACAGGGACAGGGGCCAACGTCCTGACTTTC. Its translation: CASSTGTGANVLTF. Based on the CDR3 plus reference TRBV5-1 and TRBJ2-6, the full variable domain is KAGVTQTPRYLIKTRGQQVTLSCSPISGHRSVSWYQQTPGQGLQFLFEYFSETQRNKGNFPGRFSGRQFSNSRSEMNVSTLELGDSALYLCASSTGTGANVLTFGAGSRLTVL.